What follows are 3 T cell receptor beta chains derived from one specimen sequenced in a study of identical twins. TCRdb fed the 5' RACE reads into MiXCR, producing one record per CDR3 protein. The sample contains approximately 1.8 million distinct CDR3 sequences, about 30% of which appear only once. Sequencing was done on a sample of cord blood. The receptors here all came from a newborn girl in good health.

CDR3 nucleotides: TGTGCCAGCAGTTACTCGATGAGGGGGGGGGGCTCCTACGAGCAGTACTTC. As protein: CASSYSMRGGGSYEQYF. This chain uses TRBV6-6 with TRBJ2-7; D might be TRBD2 (7 bases). V dropped 0 bases and J dropped 0 bases, with 15 bases sitting between them. The germline V gene has CDR1 MNHNY and CDR2 SVGAGI (reference sequence). The CDR3 totals 17 residues.

This clonotype was seen at least ten times. The rearrangement uses TRBV6-5 and TRBJ2-5; D possibly corresponds to TRBD1 (6 bases). The V end was cut by 2 bases, the J end by 3 bases, with 13 bases between. The CDR3 is 15 residues long. Per the germline V gene, CDR1 is MNHEY and CDR2 is SVGAGI. The CDR3 DNA reads as TGTGCCAGCAGTTACGAGGGGGTGAGGAAAGAGACCCAGTACTTC. Translating gives CASSYEGVRKETQYF.

This clonotype was counted a few times. V gene TRBV6-1 combines with J gene TRBJ1-6, with D uncertain. This CDR3 is built from 13 residues. V dropped 6 bases and J dropped 7 bases, with 10 bases sitting between them. CDR1 and CDR2 (germline): MNHNS, SASEGT. The CDR3 region is CASRQVENSPLHF. CDR3 nucleotides: TGTGCCAGCAGACAAGTAGAGAATTCACCCCTCCACTTT.